This TCR beta chain was identified during a study of cytomegalovirus exposure and HLA in healthy donors. General study points: Researchers catalogued approximately 170 TCR beta chains as cytomegalovirus-associated. Researchers reported that a few CMV-associated chains were confirmed in vitro as CMV antigen-specific.

Profiling relied on immunoSEQ multiplex PCR, and the TCRdb table lists in-frame clones only, not all of them. The sample holds a few hundred thousand clones, 80% to 85% seen once. A remark on this clone: The antigen remains unidentified.

The CDR3 totals 12 residues. CDR1 is SQVTM, CDR2 ANQGSEA, per germline. V lost 6 bases to trimming and J lost 5 bases; unmatched junction nucleotides: 6. The rearrangement joins TRBV29-1 to TRBJ2-5, with 7 nucleotides matching TRBD1. This receptor was identified in a woman aged 30 to 39 in good health and CMV-seropositive. Sequencing used PBMCs. CDR3: CSVQTGSETQYF. DNA for the CDR3: TGCAGCGTGCAGACAGGGAGCGAGACCCAGTACTTC. Supplemented by reference TRBV29-1 and TRBJ2-5, the full variable domain reads SAVISQKPSRDICQRGTSLTIQCQVDSQVTMMFWYRQQPGQSLTLIATANQGSEATYESGFVIDKFPISRPNLTFSTLTVSNMSPEDSSIYLCSVQTGSETQYFGPGTRLLVL.